Described below is a single T cell receptor (beta chain) sequence and its context. Its target is unknown. These data are taken from a study of regulatory T cells in long-lasting Graves disease. Time point meaning: newly diagnosed GD, antithyroid drugs for less than 3 months. The TCR library used RNA extracted from PBMCs. Trimming pared 6 bases from V and 6 bases from J, leaving 20 bases between. This CDR3 is 15 amino acids long. Germline values: CDR1 SNHLY, CDR2 FYNNEI. The TCR beta library used iRepertoire HTBI primers with Arm-PCR amplification of CDR3. TCRdb re-called the multiplex PCR reads through MiXCR, storing one row per CDR3 protein. The data hold 520,000 or so distinct CDR3 sequences, with 12% observed a single time. Study results and caveats: There was favoring of TRBV28, TRBJ1-2 and TRBJ2-5 in persistent disease. Reduced TCR diversity was observed in persistent Graves' patients versus newly diagnosed patients.

The sample was also reused in another study, on T cells in Graves' hyperthyroidism and ophthalmopathy. Per that study: Stability of Graves' hyperthyroidism was defined as absent ophthalmopathy progression within 18 months.

This receptor was identified in a young woman with Graves disease. This sample comprised peripheral blood mononuclear cells (PBMCs), obtained at new diagnosis, from a patient treated with antithyroid drugs. The chain employs TRBV2 and TRBJ2-5; possibly TRBD2 for D (7 bases). The CDR3 is CASSALGGPVKTQYF. CDR3 coding DNA: TGTGCCAGCAGCGCGCTGGGGGGGCCAGTAAAGACCCAGTACTTC.